This TCR beta chain was documented in a study of blood T cell repertoires in COVID-19. Looking at the study overall: COVID-19 samples collected from the United States, Italy and Spain covered acute and convalescent phases.

The CDR3 has 16 residues. CDR1 is SGHRS and CDR2 is YFSETQ in the germline V gene. With V trimmed by 4 bases and J by 8 bases, 15 bases remained unmatched. Clones were sequenced by immunoSEQ multiplex PCR, and TCRdb holds only the in-frame ones, with some missing. This table has hundreds of thousands of clones, approximately 87% appearing once. What was sequenced was peripheral blood. The gene calls are TRBV5-1 and TRBJ2-1, with TRBD1 matching 7 bases. The sequence was collected from a woman aged 70-85 years with active or convalescent COVID-19. CDR3 sequence reads: CASSVDRPTYWDEQFF. The DNA for the CDR3 is TGCGCCAGCAGCGTGGACAGGCCGACATACTGGGATGAGCAGTTCTTC.